The rows below give T cell receptor beta chains drawn from one sample of a study of T cells in tumors after PD-1 blockade. The repertoire was sequenced with immunoSEQ multiplex PCR; TCRdb's copy has only in-frame clones and lacks some. In the table there are approximately 1,600 clones, over 60% of which are singletons. Sequences were derived from tumor tissue, sampled before anti-PD-1 treatment. These receptors were taken from a human donor with cutaneous squamous cell carcinoma. Both conserved end residues are part of each CDR3. The order of the fields is J gene, CDR3 length, V gene, D gene, CDR3 protein, CDR3 DNA. A D gene is named only where the DNA matches it firmly.

j_call: TRBJ2-3; cdr3_length: 17; v_call: TRBV11-2; d_call: TRBD2; cdr3_aa: CASCFGGQRGGRDTQYF; cdr3_nt: TGTGCCAGCTGCTTCGGGGGCCAGCGGGGGGGCCGAGATACGCAGTATTTT
j_call: TRBJ1-5; cdr3_length: 15; v_call: TRBV7-6; d_call: NA; cdr3_aa: CASSLALTGNQPQHF; cdr3_nt: TGTGCCAGCAGCTTAGCGCTGACAGGCAATCAGCCCCAGCATTTT
j_call: TRBJ1-4; cdr3_length: 16; v_call: TRBV7-2; d_call: TRBD1; cdr3_aa: CASSLVYRGANEKLFF; cdr3_nt: TGTGCCAGCAGCTTAGTTTACAGGGGGGCTAATGAAAAACTGTTTTTT
j_call: TRBJ1-6; cdr3_length: 15; v_call: TRBV24-1; d_call: NA; cdr3_aa: CATSSLEDRHSPLHF; cdr3_nt: TGTGCCACCAGTAGTCTCGAGGACAGACACTCACCCCTCCACTTT
j_call: TRBJ1-6; cdr3_length: 13; v_call: TRBV30; d_call: NA; cdr3_aa: CAWMRGPNSPLHF; cdr3_nt: TGTGCCTGGATGCGGGGACCGAATTCACCCCTCCACTTT